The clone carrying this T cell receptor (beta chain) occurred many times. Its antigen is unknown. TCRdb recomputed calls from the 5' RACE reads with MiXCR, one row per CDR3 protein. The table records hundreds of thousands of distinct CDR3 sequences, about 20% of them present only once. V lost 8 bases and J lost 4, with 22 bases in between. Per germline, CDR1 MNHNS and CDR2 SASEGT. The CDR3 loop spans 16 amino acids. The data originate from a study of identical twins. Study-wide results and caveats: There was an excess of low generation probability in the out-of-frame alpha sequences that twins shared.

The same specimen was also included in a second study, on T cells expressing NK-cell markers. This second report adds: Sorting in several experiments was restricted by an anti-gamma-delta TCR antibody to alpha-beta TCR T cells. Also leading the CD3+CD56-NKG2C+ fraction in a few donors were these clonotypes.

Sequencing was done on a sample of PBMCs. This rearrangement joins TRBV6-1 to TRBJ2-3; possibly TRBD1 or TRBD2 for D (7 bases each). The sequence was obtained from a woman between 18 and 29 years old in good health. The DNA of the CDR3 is TGTGCCAGCTTCCCACCTGCCCAGGGGGGGGCAGATACGCAGTATTTT. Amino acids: CASFPPAQGGADTQYF.